This is a list of T cell receptor beta chains from one sample in a study of cytomegalovirus exposure and HLA in healthy donors. The data were produced by immunoSEQ multiplex PCR, yet TCRdb's version contains in-frame clones alone and is incomplete. The sample includes 55,000 to 75,000 clones, around 79% of them seen just once. The sequencing sample was made of PBMCs. The receptors were sampled from a woman aged 25 to 39 in good health and CMV-seropositive. CDR3s include the opening cysteine and the closing phenylalanine or tryptophan. The D gene is left open where the match is weak. Some rows mark clone size as missing; the rest say once, few, many or name a class of expanded clone.

d_gene: TRBD1
abundance: -
j_gene: TRBJ2-1
v_gene: TRBV13
CDR3nt: TGTGCCAGCAGCTTCCGGACAGGGGGATTTCAGTCGATGAATTACAATGAGCAGTTCTTC
CDR3aa: CASSFRTGGFQSMNYNEQFF

d_gene: TRBD2
abundance: -
j_gene: TRBJ2-1
v_gene: TRBV5-4
CDR3nt: TGTGCCAGCAGCCGTTGGGCTAGCGGGAGGGTCTCCTACAATGAGCAGTTCTTC
CDR3aa: CASSRWASGRVSYNEQFF

d_gene: -
abundance: -
j_gene: TRBJ2-2
v_gene: TRBV28
CDR3nt: TGTGCCAGCAGGTCAGCGCGAATCGCGAACACCGGGGAGCTGTTTTTT
CDR3aa: CASRSARIANTGELFF

d_gene: TRBD2
abundance: -
j_gene: TRBJ2-4
v_gene: TRBV2
CDR3nt: TGTGCCAGCAATAGAGCAACTAGCGGGAGAGGTGTAGCCAAAAACATTCAGTACTTC
CDR3aa: CASNRATSGRGVAKNIQYF

d_gene: TRBD2
abundance: -
j_gene: TRBJ2-1
v_gene: TRBV7-9
CDR3nt: TGTGCCAGCACACGGGGAAAATTCGGGGAGGGCCGGAATGAGCAGTTCTTC
CDR3aa: CASTRGKFGEGRNEQFF

d_gene: TRBD1
abundance: -
j_gene: TRBJ2-7
v_gene: TRBV14
CDR3nt: TGTGCCAGCAGCCTGACAGGGACCTCCTACGAGCAGTACTTC
CDR3aa: CASSLTGTSYEQYF

d_gene: -
abundance: -
j_gene: TRBJ2-7
v_gene: TRBV6-5
CDR3nt: TGTGCCAGCAGTCCTCCGAGGGCAGGGACTGGCGAGCAGTACTTC
CDR3aa: CASSPPRAGTGEQYF

d_gene: -
abundance: once
j_gene: TRBJ2-4
v_gene: TRBV2
CDR3nt: TGTGCCAGCAGTGTTGGAGGAAGTCAGTACTTC
CDR3aa: CASSVGGSQYF

d_gene: -
abundance: few
j_gene: TRBJ2-3
v_gene: TRBV7-2
CDR3nt: TGTGCCAGCAGCTTAGGGGGGGCAGATACGCAGTATTTT
CDR3aa: CASSLGGADTQYF

d_gene: -
abundance: once
j_gene: TRBJ2-7
v_gene: TRBV11-1
CDR3nt: TGTGCCAGCAGCTTAGCGCCGGGGGATTACGAGCAGTACTTC
CDR3aa: CASSLAPGDYEQYF